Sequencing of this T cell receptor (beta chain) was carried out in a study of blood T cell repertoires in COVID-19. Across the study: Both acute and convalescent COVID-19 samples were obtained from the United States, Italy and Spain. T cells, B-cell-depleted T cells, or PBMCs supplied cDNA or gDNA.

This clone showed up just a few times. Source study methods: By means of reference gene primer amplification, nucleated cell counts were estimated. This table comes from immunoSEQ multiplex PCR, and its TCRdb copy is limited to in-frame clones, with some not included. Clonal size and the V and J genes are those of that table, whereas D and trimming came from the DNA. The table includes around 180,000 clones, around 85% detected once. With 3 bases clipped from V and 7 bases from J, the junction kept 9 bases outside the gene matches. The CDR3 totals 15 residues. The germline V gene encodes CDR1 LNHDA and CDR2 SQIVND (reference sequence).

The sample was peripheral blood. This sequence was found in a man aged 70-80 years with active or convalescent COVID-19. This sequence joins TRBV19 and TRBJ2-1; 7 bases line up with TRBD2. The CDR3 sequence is CASSILAGAENEQFF. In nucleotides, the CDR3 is TGTGCCAGTAGTATTTTGGCGGGAGCAGAAAATGAGCAGTTCTTC. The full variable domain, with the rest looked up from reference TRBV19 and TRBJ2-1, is DGGITQSPKYLFRKEGQNVTLSCEQNLNHDAMYWYRQDPGQGLRLIYYSQIVNDFQKGDIAEGYSVSREKKESFPLTVTSAQKNPTAFYLCASSILAGAENEQFFGPGTRLTVL.